This is a list of T cell receptor beta chains from one sample in a study of OX40 agonist ivuxolimab in advanced cancers. Some clones are missing from TCRdb's copy, which holds only in-frame ones; the method was immunoSEQ multiplex PCR. The sample consists of some 60,000 clones, about 86% of them appearing once. Sequenced material: CD4+ or CD8+ T cells sorted from blood, taken in a trial of the OX40 agonist ivuxolimab. The receptors derive from an adult with an advanced solid tumor such as melanoma, head and neck, liver or kidney cancer. Each CDR3 is given with its conserved first and last residue. Each record gives: J gene, D gene, V gene, CDR3 DNA, CDR3 protein. The D gene is left open where the match is weak.

TRBJ2-3,-,TRBV7-2,TGTGCCAGCAGCTCTTCTTATACGCAGTATTTT,CASSSSYTQYF
TRBJ1-5,-,TRBV18,TGTGCCAGCTCACCGGGGCTGAATCAGCCCCAGCATTTT,CASSPGLNQPQHF
TRBJ2-7,-,TRBV18,TGTGCCAGCTCACCCCAACCCCAAGACGAGCAGTACTTC,CASSPQPQDEQYF
TRBJ1-5,-,TRBV4-3,TGCGCCAGCAGCCAAGATGGAGAGAACAATCAGCCCCAGCATTTT,CASSQDGENNQPQHF
TRBJ1-3,-,TRBV15,TGTGCCACCAGCAGAGGGGACCCTCGCCCTGGAAACACCATATATTTT,CATSRGDPRPGNTIYF
TRBJ1-1,-,TRBV7-9,TGTGCCAGCAGCTACTCTGGGACGACTGAAGCTTTCTTT,CASSYSGTTEAFF
TRBJ1-1,-,TRBV15,TGTGCCACCAGCAGACCTCTTACAGGGAGCACTGAAGCTTTCTTT,CATSRPLTGSTEAFF
TRBJ1-1,-,TRBV7-2,TGTGCCAGCAGCTTATATCTGAACACTGAAGCTTTCTTT,CASSLYLNTEAFF
TRBJ2-5,-,TRBV7-3,TGTGCCAGCAGCAAAGGGGGGAGAGAGACCCAGTACTTC,CASSKGGRETQYF
TRBJ1-1,-,TRBV6-1,TGTGCCAGCAGTGGACAGTTCATGACTGAAGCTTTCTTT,CASSGQFMTEAFF
TRBJ1-3,-,TRBV5-6,TGTGCCAGCACTTTGGGACGGAACCTAAACACCATATATTTT,CASTLGRNLNTIYF
TRBJ2-6,TRBD1,TRBV27,TGTGCCAGCAGTGGACAGGGTTCTGGGGCCAACGTCCTGACTTTC,CASSGQGSGANVLTF
TRBJ1-5,-,TRBV4-3,TGCGCCAGCAGCCAAGATCTCCAGACGCGCAATCAGCCCCAGCATTTT,CASSQDLQTRNQPQHF
TRBJ2-5,-,TRBV7-2,TGTGCCAGCAGCATCCGGGGGGCAGGAGAGACCCAGTACTTC,CASSIRGAGETQYF
TRBJ1-6,-,TRBV12-5,TGTGCTAGTGGGGGGTCAAAGGGCTCACCCCTCCACTTT,CASGGSKGSPLHF
TRBJ1-2,-,TRBV5-8,TGTGCCAGCTACCGGGGGGGGTTCTACTATGGCTACACCTTC,CASYRGGFYYGYTF
TRBJ1-4,-,TRBV29-1,TGCAGCGGCTCAGGGCCGTCGGCAGAAAAACTGTTTTTT,CSGSGPSAEKLFF